Shown below are 16 T cell receptor beta chains from a single sample sequenced in a study of blood T cell repertoires in COVID-19. TCRdb's copy holds only in-frame clones and misses some; the assay was immunoSEQ multiplex PCR. The table lists about 33,000 clones, under 85% of them singletons. Material: peripheral blood. These receptors all come from a man older than 75 with acute or convalescent COVID-19.

This rearrangement joins TRBV4-1 to TRBJ1-6, with 10 bases aligning to TRBD1. The CDR3 is 15 residues long. J lost 7 bases, V lost 5 bases, and 5 bases had no gene match. Germline V gene data show CDR1 as MGHRA and CDR2 as YSYEKL. The DNA for the CDR3 is TGCGCCAGCAGCTCCGGGACAGGGGTAAATTCACCCCTCCACTTT. This gives the protein CASSSGTGVNSPLHF.

V is TRBV19 and J is TRBJ2-1, with 8 bases identical to TRBD2. This CDR3 has 17 residues. Germline lookup yields CDR1 LNHDA and CDR2 SQIVND (reference sequence). Trimming at V came to 5 bases and at J to 3 bases, leaving 12 bases not matched to a gene. CDR3 protein: CASSGGSGGPYYNEQFF. CDR3 sequence (DNA): TGTGCCAGTAGTGGGGGCAGCGGGGGCCCCTACTACAATGAGCAGTTCTTC. The variable domain in full, with the rest retrieved from reference TRBV19 and TRBJ2-1, is DGGITQSPKYLFRKEGQNVTLSCEQNLNHDAMYWYRQDPGQGLRLIYYSQIVNDFQKGDIAEGYSVSREKKESFPLTVTSAQKNPTAFYLCASSGGSGGPYYNEQFFGPGTRLTVL.

The rearrangement uses TRBV9 and TRBJ1-6; 9 bases are shared with TRBD1. Germline V lookup: CDR1 SGDLS, CDR2 YYNGEE. V gave up 3 bases and J gave up 16 bases; unmatched junction bases: 11. This CDR3 has 14 residues. The CDR3: CASSELGTGSDLHF. CDR3 sequence (DNA): TGTGCCAGCAGCGAGTTGGGGACAGGGTCGGATCTCCACTTT. The whole variable domain, remainder taken from reference TRBV9 and TRBJ1-6, is DSGVTQTPKHLITATGQRVTLRCSPRSGDLSVYWYQQSLDQGLQFLIQYYNGEERAKGNILERFSAQQFPDLHSELNLSSLELGDSALYFCASSELGTGSDLHFGNGTRLTVT.

This clone was detected only a few times. The junction departs from the called germline gene at one end, perhaps through a read error. J is TRBJ1-1 and V is TRBV6-5; D ambiguous. The CDR3 length is 15 residues. CDR1 MNHEY and CDR2 SVGAGI come from the germline V gene. As DNA, the CDR3 is TGTGCCAGCAGGTACTTCGACGGTGGGCGCACTGAAGCTTTCTTT. Protein product: CASRYFDGGRTEAFF.

In its sample, this clone was seen once. This chain uses TRBV7-9 with TRBJ2-7; TRBD1 matches at 7 bases. The CDR3 is made up of 16 amino acids. With 6 bases clipped from V and 4 bases from J, the junction kept 15 bases outside the gene matches. CDR1 is SEHNR, CDR2 FQNEAQ, per germline (reference sequence). The chain's CDR3 is CASRPTSSGTAYEQYF. The CDR3 DNA reads as TGTGCCAGCAGACCAACAAGCTCCGGGACAGCTTACGAGCAGTACTTC.

The chain employs TRBV11-2 and TRBJ2-2; TRBD2 matches at 16 bases. Germline-derived CDR1 and CDR2 are SGHAT and FQNNGV. This CDR3 has 17 amino acids. V was pared by 3 bases and J by 4 bases, with 2 bases of the junction left unmatched. CDR3 region: CASSLGLAGGPTGELFF. Written as DNA, the CDR3 is TGTGCCAGCAGCTTGGGACTAGCGGGGGGGCCCACCGGGGAGCTGTTTTTT.

This clone was recorded a few times. V usage is TRBV27 and J usage is TRBJ1-6, with 8 bases identical to TRBD1. The germline CDR1 and CDR2 sequences are MNHEY and SMNVEV (reference sequence). V lost 6 bases and J lost 2; bases outside the gene matches: 3. The CDR3 has 15 amino acids. The CDR3 DNA reads as TGTGCCAGCAGCGACAGGGGACCCTATAATTCACCCCTCCACTTT. Encoded protein: CASSDRGPYNSPLHF.

The J gene is TRBJ1-2, the V gene TRBV5-4; D gene uncertain. Deletions cut 4 bases from V and 8 bases from J, with 21 bases between. Germline values: CDR1 SGHNT, CDR2 YYREEE (reference sequence). This CDR3 region has 15 residues. In nucleotides, the CDR3 is TGTGCCAGCAGCCTACCTCAAGGACGGGAGAGGGGCTACACCTTC. Translating it yields CASSLPQGRERGYTF.

This chain links TRBV3-1 (or the pseudogene TRBV3-2) with TRBJ2-2, with D perhaps TRBD1 (6 bases). This CDR3 region has 15 residues. Germline loops: CDR1 LGHDT, CDR2 YNNKEL (reference sequence). V was shortened by 4 bases and J by 1 base, with 10 bases between the two germline ends. The CDR3 sequence is CASSPSGQNTGELFF. As DNA, the CDR3 is TGTGCCAGCAGCCCGTCGGGACAGAACACCGGGGAGCTGTTTTTT.

This clone occurred a few times. The chain employs TRBV7-9 and TRBJ2-2; TRBD2 is a possible D gene (5 bases). V lost 5 bases to trimming and J lost 1 base, with 29 bases between them. The CDR3 sequence is 21 residues long. Germline assignment: CDR1 SEHNR and CDR2 FQNEAQ (reference sequence). The CDR3 region is CASSNRTELVGVTGNTGELFF. The CDR3 DNA reads TGTGCCAGCAGCAATAGGACGGAACTAGTCGGTGTAACGGGGAACACCGGGGAGCTGTTTTTT.

This clone has just a few counts. This chain links TRBV7-9 with TRBJ1-1; 8 bases are a match to TRBD1. CDR3 length: 13 residues. In germline, CDR1 is SEHNR, CDR2 FQNEAQ (reference sequence). The V segment lost 5 bases and the J segment 11 bases; nucleotides outside the gene matches: 10. The CDR3 DNA reads as TGTGCCAGCAGCCCCAGACAGGGGATTGAGGCTTTCTTT. It encodes CASSPRQGIEAFF.

This sequence joins TRBV2 and TRBJ1-4; 8 bases map to TRBD1. The CDR3 spans 14 residues. Germline V lookup: CDR1 SNHLY, CDR2 FYNNEI. Trimming removed 7 bases from V and 8 bases from J; junction bases left unmatched: 9. CDR3 bases: TGTGCCAGCACCCCGGACAGGGTTTTAGAAAAACTGTTTTTT. Translation: CASTPDRVLEKLFF.

V is TRBV27 and J is TRBJ2-1, with 8 nucleotides matching TRBD2. The J segment lost 5 bases and the V segment lost 3 bases, leaving 12 bases of the junction unmatched. This CDR3 contains 17 residues. Germline values: CDR1 MNHEY, CDR2 SMNVEV (reference sequence). The DNA of the CDR3 is TGTGCCAGCAGTTTGAGGGGAGCGGGGGTGGCTGACAATGAGCAGTTCTTC. It yields the protein CASSLRGAGVADNEQFF.

The chain has TRBV9 and TRBJ2-3; TRBD2 aligns across 10 bases. CDR1 and CDR2 (germline): SGDLS, YYNGEE. V shed 3 bases, J shed 6 bases, and the junction held 4 bases outside the gene matches. The CDR3 length is 14 residues. DNA of the CDR3: TGTGCCAGCAGCGGAAGCGGGGGGGTGGATACGCAGTATTTT. As protein: CASSGSGGVDTQYF.

The CDR3: CASSMGGFQNEQYF. Here the CDR3 DNA reads TGTGCCAGTAGTATGGGAGGGTTTCAAAACGAGCAGTACTTC. The chain uses TRBV19 and TRBJ2-7; 7 nucleotides match TRBD2. This CDR3 region has 14 residues. The V segment lost 3 bases and the J segment 5 bases; nucleotides outside the gene matches: 7. CDR1 is LNHDA, CDR2 SQIVND, per germline (reference sequence).

Written as DNA, the CDR3 is TGTGCCAGCAGCGTAGGGGCCTTAAATTTTGAAGCTTTCTTT. It encodes CASSVGALNFEAFF. The rearrangement joins TRBV9 to TRBJ1-1; D not certain. V dropped 0 bases and J dropped 7 bases, with 13 bases sitting between them. The CDR3 runs to 14 residues. The germline V gene has CDR1 SGDLS and CDR2 YYNGEE.